The 15 T cell receptor beta chains in this list originate from one sample, sequenced in a study of shared clonotypes between healthy human individuals. Generated by immunoSEQ multiplex PCR, the TCRdb table keeps only in-frame clones and is missing some. Among roughly 1 million clones listed, approximately 80% were seen once. The material sequenced was memory CD4+ T cells from PBMCs. The subset is: CD45RA-negative fraction. These receptors were taken from a man aged 18 to 35 in good health. Some clones in this sample may be carry-over from other donors' samples.

The sample holds one count of this clone. The rearrangement links TRBV2 to TRBJ1-3, with 9 positions matching TRBD1. The length of the CDR3 is 16 residues. Germline CDR1 and CDR2: SNHLY and FYNNEI. The V and J ends lost 6 bases and 0 bases, in that order; junction bases with no gene match: 6. CDR3 loop: CASSYRGPSSGNTIYF. CDR3 in DNA: TGTGCCAGCAGCTACAGGGGGCCGAGCTCTGGAAACACCATATATTTT.

The CDR3 spells CASSFSRGGGYTF. The DNA for the CDR3 is TGTGCCAGCAGTTTCTCACGAGGTGGTGGCTACACCTTC. The chain joins TRBV27 to TRBJ1-2; D call uncertain. The CDR3 covers 13 residues. The germline CDR1 and CDR2 sequences are MNHEY and SMNVEV (reference sequence). Trimming stripped 3 bases from V and 7 bases from J, with 12 bases between.

A few counts support this clone. Other DNA variants within this sample encode the same CDR3. This chain's CDR3 is CSVTDRNTEAFF. The CDR3 DNA follows: TGCAGCGTCACGGACAGGAACACTGAAGCTTTCTTT. The chain joins TRBV29-1 to TRBJ1-1, with D possibly matching TRBD1 (6 bases). CDR3 length: 12 amino acids. Germline loops: CDR1 SQVTM, CDR2 ANQGSEA. The germline V and J ends were trimmed by 6 bases and 1 base, with 9 bases remaining between them.

The rearrangement uses TRBV27 and TRBJ2-3; D is undetermined. V gave up 3 bases and J gave up 1 base, with 11 bases separating them. Germline CDR1 MNHEY, CDR2 SMNVEV (reference sequence). The CDR3 consists of 15 residues. The CDR3: CASSLGLARTDTQYF. CDR3 coding DNA: TGTGCCAGCAGTTTGGGTTTAGCCCGCACAGATACGCAGTATTTT.

About this clone itself: Other nucleotide sequences from this sample produce the same CDR3. The chain has TRBV20-1 and TRBJ2-1, with a tentative D call TRBD2 (5 bases). Trimming left V 6 bases short and J 7 bases short, with 10 bases between. Germline V CDR1 and CDR2: DFQATT, SNEGSKA (reference sequence). This CDR3 region has 11 residues. The CDR3 here is CSAPRGNEQFF. The CDR3 DNA is TGCAGTGCCCCCCGGGGTAATGAGCAGTTCTTC.

J is TRBJ1-1 and V is TRBV28; D is perhaps TRBD1 (5 bases). V dropped 8 bases and J dropped 2 bases, with 12 bases sitting between them. CDR3 length equals 13 residues. The germline V gene has CDR1 MDHEN and CDR2 SYDVKM. Here the CDR3 reads CASAGRGNTEAFF. CDR3 sequence (DNA): TGTGCCAGCGCGGGACGAGGCAACACTGAAGCTTTCTTT.

This clone has a single count. The V gene is TRBV6-4, the J gene TRBJ2-1; perhaps TRBD1 as D (6 bases). The CDR3 contains 16 residues. The germline V and J ends were trimmed by 6 bases and 1 base, with 16 bases remaining between them. CDR1 is MRHNA and CDR2 is SNTAGT in the germline V gene. CDR3 bases: TGTGCCAGCAGCCCTTTCCGGGACACATCCTACAATGAGCAGTTCTTC. Translating it yields CASSPFRDTSYNEQFF.

The chain recombines TRBV9 with TRBJ2-7, with 10 bases aligning to TRBD2. Germline V gene sequence: CDR1 SGDLS, CDR2 YYNGEE. Trimming cost V 0 bases and J 7 bases; bases outside gene matches: 4. The CDR3 sequence is 14 residues long. The CDR3 is CASSVASGGFEQYF. The CDR3 nucleotides read TGTGCCAGCAGCGTAGCTAGCGGGGGTTTTGAGCAGTACTTC.

The chain is built from TRBV6-6 and TRBJ1-5; tentative D call: TRBD1 (5 bases). The germline V gene has CDR1 MNHNY and CDR2 SVGAGI (reference sequence). The CDR3 consists of 14 residues. Trimming removed 6 bases at V and 5 bases at J, with 14 bases between. The CDR3 DNA sequence: TGTGCCAGCAGCTTAACCGGAGGGGATCAGCCCCAGCATTTT. Its translation is CASSLTGGDQPQHF.

This sequence joins TRBV11-3 and TRBJ2-3; 13 nucleotides align to TRBD2. Germline V CDR1 and CDR2: SGHNT, YENEEA. The CDR3 sequence is 18 residues long. V trimming: 5 bases; J trimming: 0 bases; junction bases outside the gene matches: 8. In DNA, the CDR3 is TGTGCCAGCAGCCTCGGGACTAGCGGGACACCTAGCACAGATACGCAGTATTTT. This codes for CASSLGTSGTPSTDTQYF.

This chain connects TRBV29-1 to TRBJ2-3; D call uncertain. The CDR3 loop spans 12 amino acids. V was clipped by 5 bases and J by 3 bases, with 9 bases between them. Germline lookup yields CDR1 SQVTM and CDR2 ANQGSEA. CDR3 nucleotides: TGCAGCGTTCCCCTCGGAACAGATACGCAGTATTTT. It codes for CSVPLGTDTQYF.

This sequence joins TRBV7-2 and TRBJ2-1; possibly TRBD2 for D (6 bases). Germline V gene lookup returns CDR1 SGHTA and CDR2 FQGNSA. The CDR3 loop spans 14 amino acids. V was pared by 10 bases and J by 0 bases, with 13 bases between. The CDR3: CAIKGLTSYNEQFF. CDR3 nucleotide sequence: TGTGCCATCAAGGGACTCACCTCCTACAATGAGCAGTTCTTC.

This chain joins TRBV7-2 and TRBJ1-4, with D perhaps TRBD1 (6 bases). Germline assignment: CDR1 SGHTA and CDR2 FQGNSA. The CDR3 runs 14 residues. V dropped 4 bases and J dropped 6 bases, with 12 bases sitting between them. CDR3 protein: CASSWGGHDEKLFF. Written as DNA, the CDR3 is TGTGCCAGCAGCTGGGGGGGGCACGATGAAAAACTGTTTTTT.

The CDR3: CASRSGTTNTGELFF. CDR3 bases: TGTGCCAGCAGATCCGGGACCACGAACACCGGGGAGCTGTTTTTT. The chain uses TRBV5-4 and TRBJ2-2; D is possibly TRBD1 or TRBD2 (5 bases each). Trimming took off 5 bases at V and 0 bases at J, with 11 bases between the two ends. Germline CDR1 SGHNT, CDR2 YYREEE (reference sequence). The CDR3 consists of 15 residues. The variable domain in full, with the rest retrieved from reference TRBV5-4 and TRBJ2-2, is ETGVTQSPTHLIKTRGQQVTLRCSSQSGHNTVSWYQQALGQGPQFIFQYYREEENGRGNFPPRFSGLQFPNYSSELNVNALELDDSALYLCASRSGTTNTGELFFGEGSRLTVL.

This clone was picked up one time. DNA for the CDR3: TGTGCCAGCAGTCGTCCGGCCAGTAAACCCTACGAGCAGTACTTC. This sequence encodes CASSRPASKPYEQYF. V and J are TRBV28 and TRBJ2-7; no clear D. The CDR3 is made up of 15 amino acids. The germline V and J ends were trimmed by 5 bases and 2 bases, with 16 bases remaining between them. CDR1 MDHEN and CDR2 SYDVKM come from the germline V gene.